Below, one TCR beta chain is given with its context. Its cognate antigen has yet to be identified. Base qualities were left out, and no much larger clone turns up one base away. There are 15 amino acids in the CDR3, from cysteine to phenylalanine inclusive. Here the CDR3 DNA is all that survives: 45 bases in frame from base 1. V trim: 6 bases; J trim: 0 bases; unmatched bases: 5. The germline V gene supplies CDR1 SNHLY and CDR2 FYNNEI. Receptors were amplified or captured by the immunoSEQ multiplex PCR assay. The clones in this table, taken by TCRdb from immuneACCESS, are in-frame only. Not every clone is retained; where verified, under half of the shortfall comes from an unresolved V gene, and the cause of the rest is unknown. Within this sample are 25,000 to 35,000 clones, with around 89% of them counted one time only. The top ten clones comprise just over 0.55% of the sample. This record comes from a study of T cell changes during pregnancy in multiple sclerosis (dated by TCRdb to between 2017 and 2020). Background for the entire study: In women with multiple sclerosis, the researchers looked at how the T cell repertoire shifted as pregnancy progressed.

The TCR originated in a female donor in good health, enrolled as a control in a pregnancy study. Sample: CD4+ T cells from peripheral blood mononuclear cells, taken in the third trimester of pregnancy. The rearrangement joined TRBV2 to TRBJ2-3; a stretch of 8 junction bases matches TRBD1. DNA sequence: TGTGCCAGCAGGGAACGACAGGGGAGCACAGATACGCAGTATTTT. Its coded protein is CASRERQGSTDTQYF.